This T cell receptor beta chain was retrieved from a study of OX40 agonist ivuxolimab in advanced cancers. About the research overall: Patients assigned to dose escalation were diagnosed with hepatocellular carcinoma, melanoma, renal cell or head and neck cancer. Study-level points and caveats: Expanded clones were, on average, more numerous in CD8+ T cells than in CD4+.

Profiling relied on immunoSEQ multiplex PCR, and the TCRdb table lists in-frame clones only, not all of them. The sample holds approximately 26,000 clones; around four fifths are singletons and the top ten take around 10%. In its sample, this clone was seen a few times. The antigen remains undetermined. This sequence was found in an adult with an advanced solid tumor such as melanoma, head and neck, liver or kidney cancer. The sequences come from CD4+ or CD8+ T cells sorted from blood, collected in a trial of the OX40 agonist ivuxolimab.

CDR3 amino acids: CASSEASGVPYEQYF. The DNA of the CDR3 is TGTGCCAGCAGTGAAGCGTCGGGGGTCCCCTACGAGCAGTACTTC. The chain carries TRBV6-1 and TRBJ2-7, with D tentatively TRBD2 (6 bases). V dropped 0 bases and J dropped 2 bases, with 11 bases sitting between them. Germline CDR1 is MNHNS and CDR2 is SASEGT. The CDR3 is made up of 15 amino acids.